This paragraph reports one T cell receptor (beta chain). Antigen specificity is unknown. This record belongs to a study of T cell repertoires in cytomegalovirus infection. The germline CDR1 and CDR2 sequences are DFQATT and SNEGSKA (reference sequence). Trimming pared 3 bases from V and 0 bases from J, leaving 15 bases between. The CDR3 has 15 amino acids. TCRdb itself ran the reads through MiXCR, one entry per CDR3 protein. Of roughly 570,000 distinct CDR3 sequences listed, over 35% were seen once; the top ten hold around 48%. Notes on the study in general: Cumulated frequencies of public TCR beta families served to identify carriers of CMV plus the relevant HLA.

J is TRBJ2-7 and V is TRBV20-1, with D tentatively TRBD2 (7 bases). The sequence was obtained from a human donor in good health (CMV status not recorded). Some clones in this sample may be carry-over from other donors' samples. This specimen consisted of cultured PBMCs, obtained from culture after CMV antigen stimulation. CDR3 sequence reads: CSASGGAEASYEQYF. The CDR3 DNA follows: TGCAGTGCTAGTGGGGGGGCGGAGGCCTCCTACGAGCAGTACTTC.